The clone carrying this T cell receptor (beta chain) was counted a few times. These data come from a study of blood T cell repertoires in COVID-19. How the authors handled the data: By means of reference gene primer amplification, nucleated cell counts were estimated. Clones were sequenced by immunoSEQ multiplex PCR, and TCRdb holds only the in-frame ones, with some missing. The V and J calls and clone size are taken from that table; D and trimming were inferred from the DNA. This sample yields roughly 55,000 clones, of which approximately 89% are seen a single time; less than 7% belongs to the top ten. Sequencing was carried out using peripheral blood. This clonotype was sampled from a man in his 60s with active or convalescent COVID-19.

Written as DNA, the CDR3 is TGTGCCACCGCGAGCGGGACGGAAATAAATGAGCAGTTCTTC. Its protein product is CATASGTEINEQFF. This chain connects TRBV10-3 to TRBJ2-1, with TRBD2 identical over 7 bases. CDR1 and CDR2 (germline): ENHRY, SYGVKD. The V segment lost 10 bases and the J segment 7 bases; nucleotides outside the gene matches: 13. The CDR3 has 14 amino acids.